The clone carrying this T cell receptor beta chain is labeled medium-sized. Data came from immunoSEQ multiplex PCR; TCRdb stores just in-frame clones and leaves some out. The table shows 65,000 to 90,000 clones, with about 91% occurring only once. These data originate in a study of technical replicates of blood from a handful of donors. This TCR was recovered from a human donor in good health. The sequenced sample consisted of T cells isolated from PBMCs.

Here the CDR3 reads CASRRSPGQGSGNTIYF. The CDR3 bases are TGTGCCAGCAGACGATCCCCGGGACAGGGCTCTGGAAACACCATATATTTT. The genes are TRBV5-5 and TRBJ1-3, with TRBD1 matching over 9 bases. Unmatched junction bases numbered 9, after V lost 5 bases and J lost 0 bases. The CDR3 sequence is 17 residues long. Germline CDR1 reads SGHKS; CDR2 reads YYEKEE (reference sequence).